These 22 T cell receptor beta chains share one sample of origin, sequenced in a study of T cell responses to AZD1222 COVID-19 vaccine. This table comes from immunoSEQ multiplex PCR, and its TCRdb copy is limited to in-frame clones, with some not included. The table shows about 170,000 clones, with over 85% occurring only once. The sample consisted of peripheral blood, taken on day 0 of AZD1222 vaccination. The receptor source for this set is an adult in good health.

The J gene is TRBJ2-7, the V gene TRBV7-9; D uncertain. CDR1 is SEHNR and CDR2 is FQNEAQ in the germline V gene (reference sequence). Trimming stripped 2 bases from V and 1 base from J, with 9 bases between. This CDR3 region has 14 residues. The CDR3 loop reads CASSLIGSSYEQYF. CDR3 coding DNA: TGTGCCAGCAGCTTAATTGGAAGTTCCTACGAGCAGTACTTC. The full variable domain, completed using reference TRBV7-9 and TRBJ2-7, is DTGVSQNPRHKITKRGQNVTFRCDPISEHNRLYWYRQTLGQGPEFLTYFQNEAQLEKSRLLSDRFSAERPKGSFSTLEIQRTEQGDSAMYLCASSLIGSSYEQYFGPGTRLTVT.

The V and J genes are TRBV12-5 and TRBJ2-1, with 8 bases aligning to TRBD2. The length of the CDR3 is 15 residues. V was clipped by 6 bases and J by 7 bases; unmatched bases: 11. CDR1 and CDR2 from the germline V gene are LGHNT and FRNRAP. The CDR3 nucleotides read TGTGCTAGTGGACCCACCTCGGGGGGGCGGAATGAGCAGTTCTTC. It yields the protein CASGPTSGGRNEQFF.

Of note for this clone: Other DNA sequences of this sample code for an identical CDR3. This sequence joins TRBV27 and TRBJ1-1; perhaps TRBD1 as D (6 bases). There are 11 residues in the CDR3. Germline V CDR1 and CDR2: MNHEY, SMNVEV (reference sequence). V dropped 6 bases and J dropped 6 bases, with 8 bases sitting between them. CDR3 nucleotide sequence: TGTGCCAGCAGATACAGGGCTGAAGCTTTCTTT. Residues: CASRYRAEAFF.

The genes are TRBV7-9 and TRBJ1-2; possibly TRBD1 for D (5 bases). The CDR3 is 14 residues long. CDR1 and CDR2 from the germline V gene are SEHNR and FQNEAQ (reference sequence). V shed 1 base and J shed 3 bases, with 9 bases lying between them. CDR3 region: CASSLVGRDYGYTF. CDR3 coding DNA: TGTGCCAGCAGCTTAGTGGGGCGCGACTATGGCTACACCTTC.

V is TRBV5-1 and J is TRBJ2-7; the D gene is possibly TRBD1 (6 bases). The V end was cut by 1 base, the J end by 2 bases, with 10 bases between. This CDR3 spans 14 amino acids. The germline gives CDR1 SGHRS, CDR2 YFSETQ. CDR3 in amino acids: CASSLSRGTYEQYF. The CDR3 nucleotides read TGCGCCAGCAGCTTGTCCAGGGGAACCTACGAGCAGTACTTC.

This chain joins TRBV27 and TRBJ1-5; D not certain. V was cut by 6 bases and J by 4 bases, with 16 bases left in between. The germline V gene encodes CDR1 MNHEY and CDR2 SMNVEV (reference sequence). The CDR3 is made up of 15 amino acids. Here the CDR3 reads CASRPQAAFNQPQHF. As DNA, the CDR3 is TGTGCCAGCAGGCCTCAGGCCGCTTTTAATCAGCCCCAGCATTTT.

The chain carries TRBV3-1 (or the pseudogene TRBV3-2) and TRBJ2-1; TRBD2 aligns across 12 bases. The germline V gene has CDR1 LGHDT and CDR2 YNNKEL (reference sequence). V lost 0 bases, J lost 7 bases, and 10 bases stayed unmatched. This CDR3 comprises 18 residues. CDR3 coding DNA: TGTGCCAGCAGCCAAGATTTTAGGGCTAGCGGGGGGGGTAATGAGCAGTTCTTC. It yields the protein CASSQDFRASGGGNEQFF.

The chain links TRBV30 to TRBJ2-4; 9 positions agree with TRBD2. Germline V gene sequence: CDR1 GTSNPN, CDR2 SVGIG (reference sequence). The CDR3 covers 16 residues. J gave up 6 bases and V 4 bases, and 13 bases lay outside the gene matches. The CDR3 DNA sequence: TGTGCCTGGACCATAGGGCGGGGGGGCCGTGGAAACATTCAGTACTTC. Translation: CAWTIGRGGRGNIQYF.

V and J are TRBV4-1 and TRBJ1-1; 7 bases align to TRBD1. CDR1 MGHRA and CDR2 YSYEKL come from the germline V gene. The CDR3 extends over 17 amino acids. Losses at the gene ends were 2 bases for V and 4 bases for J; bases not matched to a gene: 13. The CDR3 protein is CASSQLRGDRTVTEAFF. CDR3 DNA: TGCGCCAGCAGCCAACTAAGGGGGGACAGAACAGTCACTGAAGCTTTCTTT.

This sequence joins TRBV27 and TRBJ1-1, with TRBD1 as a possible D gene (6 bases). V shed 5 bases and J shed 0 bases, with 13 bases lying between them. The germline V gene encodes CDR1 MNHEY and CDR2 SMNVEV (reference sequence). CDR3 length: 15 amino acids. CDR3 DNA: TGTGCCAGCAGTCCACACAGGGCCATGAACACTGAAGCTTTCTTT. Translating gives CASSPHRAMNTEAFF.

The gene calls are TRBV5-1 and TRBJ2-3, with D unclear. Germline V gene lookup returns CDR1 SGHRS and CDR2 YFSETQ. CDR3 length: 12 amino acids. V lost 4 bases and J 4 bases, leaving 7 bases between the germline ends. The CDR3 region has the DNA TGCGCCAGCAGCCTGGACGCAGATACGCAGTATTTT. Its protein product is CASSLDADTQYF. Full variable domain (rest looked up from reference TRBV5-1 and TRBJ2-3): KAGVTQTPRYLIKTRGQQVTLSCSPISGHRSVSWYQQTPGQGLQFLFEYFSETQRNKGNFPGRFSGRQFSNSRSEMNVSTLELGDSALYLCASSLDADTQYFGPGTRLTVL.

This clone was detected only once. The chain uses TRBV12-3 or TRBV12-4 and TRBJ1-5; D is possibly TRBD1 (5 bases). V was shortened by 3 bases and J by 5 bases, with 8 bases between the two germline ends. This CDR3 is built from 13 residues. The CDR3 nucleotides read TGTGCCAGCAGTTTGCAGGGAGATCAGCCCCAGCATTTT. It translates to CASSLQGDQPQHF.

The CDR3 region is CASSQDLSGGAWSPLHF. The CDR3 DNA follows: TGTGCCAGCAGCCAAGATTTAAGTGGGGGCGCGTGGTCACCCCTCCACTTT. The rearrangement links TRBV4-2 to TRBJ1-6; maybe TRBD1 (6 bases). CDR3 size: 17 residues. V lost 0 bases to trimming and J lost 10 bases, with 19 bases between them. Germline V gene data show CDR1 as LGHNA and CDR2 as YNFKEQ.

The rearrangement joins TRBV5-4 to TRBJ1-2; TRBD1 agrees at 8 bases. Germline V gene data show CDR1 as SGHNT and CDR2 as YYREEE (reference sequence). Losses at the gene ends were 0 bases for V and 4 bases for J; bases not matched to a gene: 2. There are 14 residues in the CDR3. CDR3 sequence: CASSLDRGVYGYTF. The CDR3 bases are TGTGCCAGCAGCTTGGACAGGGGGGTCTATGGCTACACCTTC. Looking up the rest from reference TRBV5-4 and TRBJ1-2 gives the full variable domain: ETGVTQSPTHLIKTRGQQVTLRCSSQSGHNTVSWYQQALGQGPQFIFQYYREEENGRGNFPPRFSGLQFPNYSSELNVNALELDDSALYLCASSLDRGVYGYTFGSGTRLTVV.

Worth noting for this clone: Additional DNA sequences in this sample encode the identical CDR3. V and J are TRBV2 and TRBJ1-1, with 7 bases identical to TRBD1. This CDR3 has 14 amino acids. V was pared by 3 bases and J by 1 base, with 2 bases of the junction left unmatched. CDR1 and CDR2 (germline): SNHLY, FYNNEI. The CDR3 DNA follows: TGTGCCAGCAGTGAGAGACAGGGGAACACTGAAGCTTTCTTT. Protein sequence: CASSERQGNTEAFF.

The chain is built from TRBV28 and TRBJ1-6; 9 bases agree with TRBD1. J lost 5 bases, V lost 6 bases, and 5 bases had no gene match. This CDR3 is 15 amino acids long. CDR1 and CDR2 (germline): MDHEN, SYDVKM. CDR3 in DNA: TGTGCCAGCAGGAGGGACAGGGCCAATAATTCACCCCTCCACTTT. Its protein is CASRRDRANNSPLHF.

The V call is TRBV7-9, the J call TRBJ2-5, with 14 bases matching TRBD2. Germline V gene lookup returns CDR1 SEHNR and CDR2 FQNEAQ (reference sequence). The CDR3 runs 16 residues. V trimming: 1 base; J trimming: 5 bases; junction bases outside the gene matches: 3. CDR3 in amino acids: CASSLGLAGGLETQYF. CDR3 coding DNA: TGTGCCAGCAGCTTAGGACTAGCGGGGGGGCTGGAGACCCAGTACTTC.

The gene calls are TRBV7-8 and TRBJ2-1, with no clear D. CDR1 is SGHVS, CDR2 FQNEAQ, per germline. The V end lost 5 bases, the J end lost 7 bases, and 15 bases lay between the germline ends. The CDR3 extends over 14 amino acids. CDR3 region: CASSPVAVRNEQFF. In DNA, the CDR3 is TGTGCCAGCAGCCCCGTGGCCGTCAGAAATGAGCAGTTCTTC.

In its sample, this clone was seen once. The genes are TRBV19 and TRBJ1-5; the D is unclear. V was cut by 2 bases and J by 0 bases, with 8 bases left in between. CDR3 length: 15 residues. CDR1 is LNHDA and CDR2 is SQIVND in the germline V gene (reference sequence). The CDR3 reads CASSIYHHSNQPQHF. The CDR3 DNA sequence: TGTGCCAGTAGTATATACCACCATAGCAATCAGCCCCAGCATTTT. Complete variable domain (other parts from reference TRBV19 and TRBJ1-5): DGGITQSPKYLFRKEGQNVTLSCEQNLNHDAMYWYRQDPGQGLRLIYYSQIVNDFQKGDIAEGYSVSREKKESFPLTVTSAQKNPTAFYLCASSIYHHSNQPQHFGDGTRLSIL.

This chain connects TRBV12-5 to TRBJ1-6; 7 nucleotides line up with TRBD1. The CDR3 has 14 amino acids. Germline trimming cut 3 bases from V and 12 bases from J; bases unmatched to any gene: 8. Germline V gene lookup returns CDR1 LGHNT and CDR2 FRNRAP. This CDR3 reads CASGFRQGDGPLHF. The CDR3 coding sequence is TGTGCTAGTGGTTTCCGACAGGGTGATGGACCCCTCCACTTT.

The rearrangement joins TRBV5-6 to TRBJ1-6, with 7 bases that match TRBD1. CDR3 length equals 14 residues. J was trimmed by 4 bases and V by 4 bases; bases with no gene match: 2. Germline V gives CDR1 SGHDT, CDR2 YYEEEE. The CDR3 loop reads CASSPGQYNSPLHF. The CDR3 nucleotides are TGTGCCAGCAGCCCGGGACAGTATAATTCACCCCTCCACTTT.

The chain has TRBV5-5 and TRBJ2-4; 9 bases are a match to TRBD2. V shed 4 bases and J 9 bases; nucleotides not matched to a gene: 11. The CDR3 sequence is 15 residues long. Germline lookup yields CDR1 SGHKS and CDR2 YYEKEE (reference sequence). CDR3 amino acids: CASSPALAGTSIQYF. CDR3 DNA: TGTGCCAGCAGCCCCGCTCTAGCGGGGACTTCCATTCAGTACTTC.